This section outlines one TCR beta chain sequence together with its context. Its antigen specificity is not known. There are no base qualities to consult, and no much larger clone falls within one base. Donors were healthy HIV-negative adults with no recently reported acute infections or vaccinations. Every donor was a Caucasian adult living in Nashville, Tennessee, USA. CD8 memory samples combined magnetically selected CD45RO+ cells with CCR7-negative CD45RA+ effector memory (TemRA) cells. Blood was obtained by leukapheresis, after which PBMCs were separated by Ficoll-Histopaque density gradient centrifugation and cryopreserved in liquid nitrogen vapor phase. Analytical flow cytometry was used to check the purity and quantity of every magnetically sorted T cell population. Genomic DNA was isolated from each sorted fraction and quantified by UV absorbance on a Nanodrop 2000c. These data come from a study of shared clonotypes between healthy human individuals (TCRdb year 2020). Study-level background: A couple of women and three men aged 18 to 49 years were included in the cohort. Per donor, three plates each were used for CD4 naive and CD4 memory, two for CD8 naive, and one for CD8 memory. The study deeply sequenced blood TCR repertoires of about five healthy adults to estimate repertoire size and the extent of clonotype sharing between individuals. To increase sequencing depth and limit assay-specific biases, TCR repertoire library preparation and sequencing were carried out by different laboratories using diverse techniques. Per donor, leukapheresis produced somewhere between about 0.85 and 10 billion PBMCs.

Using the deep immunoSEQ assay, TCR CDR3 regions were amplified from genomic DNA by multiplex PCR. Extracted genomic DNA from each cell subset was spread evenly across all wells of several immunoSEQ 96-well plates, with each plate serving as a replicate. Each replicate PCR for sorted subsets received about 180 ng genomic DNA, equal to about 30,000 T cell genomes. Purified libraries were quantified with a Qubit 3.0 fluorometer, sized on a Bioanalyzer 2100, and re-quantified with the KAPA Library Quantification kit. Every immunoSEQ 96-well plate was sequenced on a dedicated single-read 150-cycle Illumina NextSeq 550 flow cell. The study's processing was this. The immunoSEQ output contained only junctional sequences without quality scores, so filtering could not match that applied to full-length reads. Sequences were annotated with PyIR, a Python wrapper for IgBLAST v1.9, and V/J genes and CDR3 were assigned using IMGT germline references. Reads were filtered out if the reads had weak V/J assignments (E-value above 1e-6), no CDR3, stop codons, out-of-frame junctions, or ambiguous translated residues. A V3J clonotype was defined by an identical inferred V gene, J gene, and CDR3 amino acid sequence. The percentage overlap between two repertoires was calculated by dividing the number of shared unique clonotypes by the size of the smaller repertoire. Repertoire richness was assessed with RTK rarefaction, the Chao1 estimator, and Recon v2.1 estimates of unobserved clonotypes. Generation probabilities were computed with OLGA for all TCRbeta clonotypes obtained by the gDNA method from several donors. Drawn from immuneACCESS, this table holds only the in-frame rearrangements with V and J called that TCRdb kept. Clones are partly lost; checked studies trace under half to an unresolved V gene and leave the rest unexplained. V and J calls and clone size are copied from that table; D and trimming were computed from the DNA. Across this sample there are about 110,000 clones, with around two thirds seen only once. The leading ten clones occupy 20% to 25% of the sample.

Study-level results and caveats: Sharing across a handful of donors was observed for about 5% of naive CD4, over 3% of naive CD8, around 2.5% of memory CD4, and 0.4% of memory CD8 clonotypes. Pairwise subsampling indicated that sequencing depth was expected to affect the degree of clonotype sharing among donors. Sampling was restricted to blood, and TCR repertoires in tissues likely differ from the TCR repertoires found in blood. Even with the large sequencing depth, rarefaction of the sorted-subset datasets indicated that sequencing was incomplete. Because the study included only a small number of donors, the genetic and exposure-history diversity represented was limited. Compared with non-shared clonotypes, the clonotypes found in all four sorted-subset donors had higher generation probabilities. Estimated clonotype richness was generally larger for naive than for memory subsets.

The germline V gene (reference sequence) sets CDR1 to SEHNR and CDR2 to FQNEAQ. V loses 5 bases, J loses 6 bases, and the germline ends lie 14 bases apart. Its CDR3 holds 13 amino acids, cysteine through phenylalanine. The sequence is cut down to CDR3 DNA, 39 bases in frame from base 1. The TCR sequence derives from a young woman in good health. What was sequenced was memory CD8+ T cells sorted from blood. The sample's cell subset or site label, in plain terms: CD45RO+ cells pooled with CCR7-negative TemRA cells. The chain is encoded by TRBV7-9 joined to TRBJ2-7; no D gene can be assigned with confidence. The nucleotide sequence reads as follows: TGTGCCAGCAGCCACGACTTGGCTACCGAGCAGTACTTC. Its translation reads: CASSHDLATEQYF.